A selection of T cell receptor beta chains follows, all from one sample in a study of beta chain features in type 1 diabetes. Repertoires were generated with immunoSEQ multiplex PCR, while TCRdb's copy carries only in-frame clones and drops some. The sample holds 350,000 or so clones, around 20% seen once. The sample consisted of naive CD4+ T cells from blood. The receptors stem from a young woman in good health. Both conserved end residues are part of each CDR3. The order of the fields is J gene, D gene, V gene, clone size, CDR3 DNA, CDR3 protein. The D gene is left open where the match is weak. Some rows mark clone size as missing; the rest say once, few, many or name a class of expanded clone.

j_call: TRBJ2-7
d_call: .
v_call: TRBV11-3
clone_size: .
cdr3_nt: TGTGCCAGCAGTCAGGGGGGCGAGCAGTACTTC
cdr3_aa: CASSQGGEQYF

j_call: TRBJ2-3
d_call: TRBD2
v_call: TRBV9
clone_size: once
cdr3_nt: TGTGCCAGCAGCGGGCGACTAGCGGGAGCTTTTGATACGCAGTATTTT
cdr3_aa: CASSGRLAGAFDTQYF

j_call: TRBJ1-4
d_call: .
v_call: TRBV4-3
clone_size: few
cdr3_nt: TGCGCCAGCAGCCAAGATGTTTGGGCAGGGTTCGCAACTAATGAAAAACTGTTTTTT
cdr3_aa: CASSQDVWAGFATNEKLFF

j_call: TRBJ2-7
d_call: .
v_call: TRBV7-8
clone_size: .
cdr3_nt: TGTGCCAGCAGCAACCGGGACACCATCTCCTACGAGCAGTACTTC
cdr3_aa: CASSNRDTISYEQYF

j_call: TRBJ2-1
d_call: TRBD2
v_call: TRBV7-3
clone_size: .
cdr3_nt: TGTGCCAGCAGCCCCAGCGGGAGTCCTAATGAGCAGTTCTTC
cdr3_aa: CASSPSGSPNEQFF

j_call: TRBJ1-5
d_call: TRBD1
v_call: TRBV7-2
clone_size: few
cdr3_nt: TGTGCCAGCAGCTTAATTGGGGGACAGGGGAGGTATCAGCCCCAGCATTTT
cdr3_aa: CASSLIGGQGRYQPQHF

j_call: TRBJ2-6
d_call: .
v_call: TRBV7-9
clone_size: few
cdr3_nt: TGTGCCAGCAGCTTAGGCAGGTCTGGGGCCAACGTCCTGACTTTC
cdr3_aa: CASSLGRSGANVLTF

j_call: TRBJ1-1
d_call: .
v_call: TRBV4-3
clone_size: .
cdr3_nt: TGCGCCAGCAGCCCCTCACCCGCAGGGGCTGTTTTCGAAGGCACTGAAGCTTTCTTT
cdr3_aa: CASSPSPAGAVFEGTEAFF

j_call: TRBJ2-3
d_call: TRBD1
v_call: TRBV9
clone_size: few
cdr3_nt: TGTGCCAGCAGCACCAGGGGGACAGGGGCGCTAGATACGCAGTATTTT
cdr3_aa: CASSTRGTGALDTQYF

j_call: TRBJ1-1
d_call: .
v_call: TRBV6-5
clone_size: few
cdr3_nt: TGTGCCAGCAACAGTCCGAACACTGAAGCTTTCTTT
cdr3_aa: CASNSPNTEAFF

j_call: TRBJ1-1
d_call: .
v_call: TRBV2
clone_size: .
cdr3_nt: TGTGCCAGCAGTGTAGCCGGGTTGAACACTGAAGCTTTCTTT
cdr3_aa: CASSVAGLNTEAFF

j_call: TRBJ2-7
d_call: .
v_call: TRBV11-2
clone_size: .
cdr3_nt: TGTGCCAGCAGTCACGGAGGGTTGTACGAGCAGTACTTC
cdr3_aa: CASSHGGLYEQYF

j_call: TRBJ1-5
d_call: .
v_call: TRBV7-9
clone_size: few
cdr3_nt: TGTGCCAGCAGCTTCATAGGGGATAGCAATCAGCCCCAGCATTTT
cdr3_aa: CASSFIGDSNQPQHF

j_call: TRBJ1-5
d_call: TRBD1
v_call: TRBV15
clone_size: .
cdr3_nt: TGTGCCACCAGCAGATTGGTACACAGGGGGGGCAATCAGCCCCAGCATTTT
cdr3_aa: CATSRLVHRGGNQPQHF

j_call: TRBJ1-2
d_call: TRBD1
v_call: TRBV19
clone_size: few
cdr3_nt: TGTGCCAGTAGTATGGACAGGGCCAACTATGGCTACACCTTC
cdr3_aa: CASSMDRANYGYTF

j_call: TRBJ1-5
d_call: TRBD1
v_call: TRBV30
clone_size: .
cdr3_nt: TGTGCCTGGAGTAGGGACAGGGGTAATCAGCCCCAGCATTTT
cdr3_aa: CAWSRDRGNQPQHF

j_call: TRBJ2-1
d_call: .
v_call: TRBV7-3
clone_size: .
cdr3_nt: TGTGCCAGCAGCTTCGGACTGTTAAGCTCCTACAATGAGCAGTTCTTC
cdr3_aa: CASSFGLLSSYNEQFF

j_call: TRBJ2-2
d_call: .
v_call: TRBV11-1
clone_size: few
cdr3_nt: TGTGCCAGCAGAGGCAGGGTAGACATCGGGGAGCTGTTTTTT
cdr3_aa: CASRGRVDIGELFF

j_call: TRBJ2-5
d_call: .
v_call: TRBV30
clone_size: few
cdr3_nt: TGTGCCTGGAGTGTACTCCAAGAGACCCAGTACTTC
cdr3_aa: CAWSVLQETQYF

j_call: TRBJ2-7
d_call: .
v_call: TRBV4-1
clone_size: once
cdr3_nt: TGCGCCAGCAGCCACCGGAAGGGGGATTTGGCCTACGAGCAGTACTTC
cdr3_aa: CASSHRKGDLAYEQYF

j_call: TRBJ2-5
d_call: .
v_call: TRBV19
clone_size: .
cdr3_nt: TGTGCCAGTAGTCTCCAGACCGGGGGAGAGACCCAGTACTTC
cdr3_aa: CASSLQTGGETQYF

j_call: TRBJ1-2
d_call: .
v_call: TRBV29-1
clone_size: .
cdr3_nt: TGCAGCGTCTACCCTGGTAACTATGGCTACACCTTC
cdr3_aa: CSVYPGNYGYTF

j_call: TRBJ2-1
d_call: .
v_call: TRBV5-8
clone_size: .
cdr3_nt: TGTGCCAGCAGCTTGTGGAGGGGGCGCTATGAGCAGTTCTTC
cdr3_aa: CASSLWRGRYEQFF

j_call: TRBJ2-6
d_call: TRBD1
v_call: TRBV6-5
clone_size: .
cdr3_nt: TGTGCCAGCAGTTTCCTGGGGACAGCAGGGGCCAACGTCCTGACTTTC
cdr3_aa: CASSFLGTAGANVLTF

j_call: TRBJ1-3
d_call: .
v_call: TRBV14
clone_size: .
cdr3_nt: TGTGCCAGCAGCCAAGAGTCTGCAGGGACTGGAAACACCATATATTTT
cdr3_aa: CASSQESAGTGNTIYF

j_call: TRBJ1-5
d_call: .
v_call: TRBV6-6
clone_size: few
cdr3_nt: TGTGCCAGCAGTTACCCCCCAGGGAGCAATCAGCCCCAGCATTTT
cdr3_aa: CASSYPPGSNQPQHF

j_call: TRBJ1-5
d_call: .
v_call: TRBV6-6
clone_size: .
cdr3_nt: TGTGCCAGCAGTTACGAGAATCAGCCCCAGCATTTT
cdr3_aa: CASSYENQPQHF